Reported below is one T cell receptor (beta chain). Its antigen remains unidentified. The data are from a study of T cell responses to AZD1222 COVID-19 vaccine. Overall study: Both about-4-week and about-12-week second-dose recipients were combined.

Profiled with immunoSEQ multiplex PCR; TCRdb holds only in-frame clones, not every one. Of about 150,000 clones detected, 80% to 90% appear once; the ten largest clones hold about 8%. Study results and limitations: Donors were largely white British and mainly female; clonal diversity was possibly underestimated. Reports indicate that nearly half of spike-specific TCRs are directed at unmutated variant regions.

The CDR3 is made up of 15 amino acids. Per germline, CDR1 LGHDT and CDR2 YNNKEL (reference sequence). With 1 base removed from V and 3 bases from J, the gap between germline ends came to 9 bases. The sequence came from an adult in good health. This sequence joins TRBV3-1 (or the pseudogene TRBV3-2) and TRBJ2-2; D is uncertain. This sample comprised peripheral blood, obtained on day 0 of AZD1222 vaccination. The CDR3 DNA reads TGTGCCAGCAGCCAAGCTGGTCTGCACACCGGGGAGCTGTTTTTT. This translates into CASSQAGLHTGELFF.